This entry is about one T cell receptor (beta chain). In the original workflow: The authors estimated nucleated cell counts from reference gene primer amplification. Using immunoSEQ multiplex PCR, the repertoire was profiled, and TCRdb retains in-frame clones only, with some absent. V and J calls and clone size are given by that table; D and trimming were obtained from the DNA. Found here are around 65,000 clones, roughly three quarters of them singletons; the top ten hold 15% to 19%. This sample is drawn from a study of blood T cell repertoires in COVID-19. On the study more broadly: Samples of COVID-19 (acute and convalescent) were obtained from the United States, Italy and Spain. From T cells, B-cell-depleted T cells, or PBMCs came the material, which was cDNA or gDNA.

The CDR3 is made up of 11 amino acids. Between the trimmed V and J ends, which lost 3 bases and 6 bases, there was a span of 5 bases. The chain is built from TRBV12-3 or TRBV12-4 and TRBJ1-2; TRBD1 might be the D (5 bases). The TCR sequence derives from a man of 80 years or more with acute or convalescent COVID-19. Sequencing input: peripheral blood. The chain's CDR3 is CASSLGHGYTF. CDR3 DNA: TGTGCCAGCAGTTTGGGGCATGGCTACACCTTC.